This T cell receptor beta chain was obtained from a study of T cells after yellow fever vaccination. Broader study findings: After the booster, 96% of CD4 and about 90% of CD8 primary-response clones were re-detected. Researchers cautioned that FACS-sorted repertoires could harbor abundant clonotypes contaminating from the bulk population. Among all clonotypes, a small share was observed in both CD4 and CD8 compartments.

TCRdb independently ran MiXCR on the 5' RACE reads; one entry per CDR3 protein. Counted here are roughly 190,000 distinct CDR3 sequences, approximately 9.9% occurring once; the ten biggest clones make up 30% to 45%. This clonotype has a handful of counts. Its specificity is unknown. This clonotype originated in a man aged 18 to 29 who received the YFV17D yellow fever vaccine. Sequencing used CD8+ T cells sorted from PBMCs, obtained 15 days after the yellow fever booster vaccination.

CDR3 in DNA: TGCGCCAGCAGCGGCGGGACAGGCGAGGGTCTGAACACTGAAGCTTTCTTT. It codes for CASSGGTGEGLNTEAFF. The chain carries TRBV5-1 and TRBJ1-1; 8 bases agree with TRBD1. The CDR3 runs to 17 residues. In germline, CDR1 is SGHRS, CDR2 YFSETQ. The junction had 11 bases not matched to a gene; V was cut back by 4 bases and J by 0 bases.